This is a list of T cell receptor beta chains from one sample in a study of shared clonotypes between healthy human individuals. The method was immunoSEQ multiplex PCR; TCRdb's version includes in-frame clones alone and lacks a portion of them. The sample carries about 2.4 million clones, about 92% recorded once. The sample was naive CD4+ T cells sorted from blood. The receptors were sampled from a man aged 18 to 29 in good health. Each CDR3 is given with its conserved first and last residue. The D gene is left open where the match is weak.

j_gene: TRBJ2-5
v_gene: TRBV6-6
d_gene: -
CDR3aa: CASSYSDRQETQYF

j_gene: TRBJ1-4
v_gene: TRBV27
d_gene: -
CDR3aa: CASSFGRKLFF

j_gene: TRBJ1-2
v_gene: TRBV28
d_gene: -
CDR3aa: CASSFLEGYGYTF

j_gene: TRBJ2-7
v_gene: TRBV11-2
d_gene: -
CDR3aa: CASSLEAGRGSYEQYF

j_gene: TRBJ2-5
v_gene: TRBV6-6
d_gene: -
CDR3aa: CASGRQLLETQYF

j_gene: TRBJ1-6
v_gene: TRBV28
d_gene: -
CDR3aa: CASRGQWEPLHF

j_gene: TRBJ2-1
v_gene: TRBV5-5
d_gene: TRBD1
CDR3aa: CASSLLTGGSYNEQFF

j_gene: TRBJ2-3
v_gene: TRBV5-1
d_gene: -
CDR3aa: CASSMGLETDTQYF

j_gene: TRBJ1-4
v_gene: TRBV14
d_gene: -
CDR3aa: CASSFPGLGEKLFF

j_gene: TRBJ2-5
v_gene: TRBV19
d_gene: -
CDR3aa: CASRSAETQYF

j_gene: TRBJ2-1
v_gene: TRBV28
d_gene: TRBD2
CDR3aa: CASSFLGGGADNEQFF

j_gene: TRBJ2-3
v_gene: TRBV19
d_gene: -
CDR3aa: CASSSRRTGLTDTQYF

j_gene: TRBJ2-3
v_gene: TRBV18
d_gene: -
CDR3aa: CASSPTAVSTDTQYF

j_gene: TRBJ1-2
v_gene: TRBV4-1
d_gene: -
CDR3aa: CASSQVPTGGVYGYTF

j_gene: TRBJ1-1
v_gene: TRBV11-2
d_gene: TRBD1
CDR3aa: CASSLQGWNTEAFF

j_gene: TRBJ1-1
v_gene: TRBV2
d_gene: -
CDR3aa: CASSEVGGRTEAFF

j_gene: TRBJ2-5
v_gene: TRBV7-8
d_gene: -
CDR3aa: CASSWGPQETQYF

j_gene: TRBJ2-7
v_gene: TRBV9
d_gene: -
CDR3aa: CASSVGLTVDEQYF

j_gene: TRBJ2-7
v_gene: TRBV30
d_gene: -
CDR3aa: CAWSVPGDRAYEQYF

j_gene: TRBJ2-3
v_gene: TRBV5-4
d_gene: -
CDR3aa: CASSSGGNVDTQYF

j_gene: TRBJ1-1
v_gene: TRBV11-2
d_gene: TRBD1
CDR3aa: CASSETQGARTLAFF

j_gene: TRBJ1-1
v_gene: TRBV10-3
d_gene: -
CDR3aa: CAISEVGGNTEAFF

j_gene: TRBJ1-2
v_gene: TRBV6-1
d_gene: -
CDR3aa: CASSEYPVSLYGYTF

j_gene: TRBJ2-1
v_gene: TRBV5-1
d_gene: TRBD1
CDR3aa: CASSLAGTGYNEQFF

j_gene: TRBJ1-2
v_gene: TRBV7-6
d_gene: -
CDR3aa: CASGDRGGYTF

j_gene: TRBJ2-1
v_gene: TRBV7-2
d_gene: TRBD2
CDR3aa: CASSTPGGYNEQFF

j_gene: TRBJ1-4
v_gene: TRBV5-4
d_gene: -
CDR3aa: CASSSEGRSEKLFF

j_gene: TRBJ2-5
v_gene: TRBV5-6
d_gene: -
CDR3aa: CASSLSGVETQYF

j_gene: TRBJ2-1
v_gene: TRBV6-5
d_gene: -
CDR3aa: CASQRAPGNEQFF

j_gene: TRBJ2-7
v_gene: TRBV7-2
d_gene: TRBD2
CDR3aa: CASSTRTSGSYEQYF

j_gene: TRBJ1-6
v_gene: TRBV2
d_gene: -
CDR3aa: CASSLRGQNSPLHF

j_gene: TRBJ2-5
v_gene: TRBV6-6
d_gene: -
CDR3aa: CASSHGQETQYF

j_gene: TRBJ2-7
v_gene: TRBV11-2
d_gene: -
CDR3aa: CASSLAGFGGDEQYF

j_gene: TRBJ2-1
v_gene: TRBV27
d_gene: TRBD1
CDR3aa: CASSPDRSSYNEQFF

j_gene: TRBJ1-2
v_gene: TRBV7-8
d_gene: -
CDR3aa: CASSLQVLGHQNYGYTF